The 30 T cell receptor beta chains below all came from one sample that was sequenced in a study of regulatory dendritic cells for organ transplantation. Using immunoSEQ multiplex PCR, the repertoire was profiled, and TCRdb retains in-frame clones only, with some absent. The sample shows about 29,000 clones, roughly 85% of them seen only once. The sequenced material came from memory CD4+ T cells from blood. Indicated subset: CD45RO+ memory T cells. These receptors were obtained from a human donor in good health.

This sequence joins TRBV7-3 and TRBJ2-7, with a possible D match to TRBD2 (5 bases). The germline gives CDR1 SGHTA, CDR2 FQGTGA. The CDR3 consists of 14 residues. The V and J ends lost 1 base and 5 bases respectively, with 12 bases between them. For the CDR3, the DNA is TGTGCCAGCAGCTTAAATCCTAGCACCCACGAGCAGTACTTC. Protein: CASSLNPSTHEQYF.

As concerns this clone: The same CDR3 also results from other DNA sequences found in this sample. The genes are TRBV2 and TRBJ2-7; 7 bases map to TRBD1. V lost 3 bases and J lost 2; bases outside the gene matches: 4. Germline loops: CDR1 SNHLY, CDR2 FYNNEI. The length of the CDR3 is 14 residues. DNA of the CDR3: TGTGCCAGCAGTGAGCAGGGGGAAACCTACGAGCAGTACTTC. Its translation is CASSEQGETYEQYF.

This clone was detected a few times. V usage is TRBV27 and J usage is TRBJ2-7; a possible D gene is TRBD1 (5 bases). V was pared by 7 bases and J by 2 bases, with 18 bases between. The CDR3 sequence is 15 residues long. The V gene's germline CDR1 is MNHEY and CDR2 SMNVEV (reference sequence). The CDR3 DNA is TGTGCCAGCACCCGTACCTCGACAGCCCCCTACGAGCAGTACTTC. Amino acid sequence: CASTRTSTAPYEQYF.

The rearrangement uses TRBV4-3 and TRBJ1-1, with D perhaps matching TRBD1 (6 bases). CDR3 length: 16 residues. V was shortened by 2 bases and J by 3 bases, with 16 bases between the two germline ends. The germline V gene encodes CDR1 LGHNA and CDR2 YSLEER. CDR3 region: CASSQQRGGRDTEAFF. DNA for the CDR3: TGCGCCAGCAGCCAACAAAGGGGGGGGCGCGACACTGAAGCTTTCTTT.

J is TRBJ1-5 and V is TRBV15; a weak D match, TRBD1 (5 bases). CDR3 length: 13 amino acids. V was clipped by 4 bases and J by 3 bases, with 7 bases between them. Germline V CDR1 and CDR2: LNHNV, YYDKDF (reference sequence). The CDR3 loop reads CATSTGPNQPQHF. DNA for the CDR3: TGTGCCACCAGCACGGGGCCCAATCAGCCCCAGCATTTT.

The table lists this clone with a few counts. The chain recombines TRBV7-3 with TRBJ2-7, with 7 bases matching TRBD2. This CDR3 contains 15 residues. Germline assignment: CDR1 SGHTA and CDR2 FQGTGA. J lost 3 bases, V lost 4 bases, and 9 bases had no gene match. CDR3: CASSSKAGPVYEQYF. As DNA, the CDR3 is TGTGCCAGCAGCTCCAAAGCGGGACCGGTCTACGAGCAGTACTTC. The full variable domain, completed using reference TRBV7-3 and TRBJ2-7, is GAGVSQTPSNKVTEKGKYVELRCDPISGHTALYWYRQSLGQGPEFLIYFQGTGAADDSGLPNDRFFAVRPEGSVSTLKIQRTERGDSAVYLCASSSKAGPVYEQYFGPGTRLTVT.

In its sample, this clone was seen a few times. The rearrangement links TRBV7-3 to TRBJ2-7, with D perhaps TRBD2 (6 bases). The V end was cut by 5 bases, the J end by 6 bases, with 17 bases between. This CDR3 comprises 14 residues. Looked up from germline, CDR1 is SGHTA and CDR2 is FQGTGA. CDR3 residues: CASSAGPGTVEQYF. Written as DNA, the CDR3 is TGTGCCAGCAGCGCAGGGCCCGGGACTGTCGAGCAGTACTTC.

This chain joins TRBV27 and TRBJ2-7, with D perhaps TRBD2 (6 bases). V lost 6 bases, J lost 2 bases, and 23 bases lay in between. Germline lookup yields CDR1 MNHEY and CDR2 SMNVEV (reference sequence). The CDR3 is 17 residues long. CDR3 nucleotides: TGTGCCAGCAGCCTGGGGGTTTACGGACTAAACGCCTACGAGCAGTACTTC. It specifies CASSLGVYGLNAYEQYF.

The chain carries TRBV5-1 and TRBJ1-1; TRBD1 agrees at 7 bases. The length of the CDR3 is 17 residues. Germline lookup yields CDR1 SGHRS and CDR2 YFSETQ. V gave up 0 bases and J gave up 0 bases; unmatched junction bases: 8. CDR3 sequence: CASSLGVTQGVNTEAFF. The CDR3 coding sequence is TGCGCCAGCAGCTTGGGGGTTACGCAGGGGGTGAACACTGAAGCTTTCTTT. The whole variable domain, remainder taken from reference TRBV5-1 and TRBJ1-1, is KAGVTQTPRYLIKTRGQQVTLSCSPISGHRSVSWYQQTPGQGLQFLFEYFSETQRNKGNFPGRFSGRQFSNSRSEMNVSTLELGDSALYLCASSLGVTQGVNTEAFFGQGTRLTVV.

V gene TRBV20-1 combines with J gene TRBJ2-7; D gene unclear. In germline, CDR1 is DFQATT, CDR2 SNEGSKA (reference sequence). This CDR3 spans 11 amino acids. The V end lost 6 bases, the J end lost 3 bases, and 9 bases lay between the germline ends. CDR3 amino acids: CSANQGYEQYF. The CDR3 nucleotides are TGCAGTGCAAATCAAGGCTACGAGCAGTACTTC.

The chain uses TRBV7-3 and TRBJ1-1; 7 nucleotides agree with TRBD1. Germline assignment: CDR1 SGHTA and CDR2 FQGTGA. There are 13 residues in the CDR3. V dropped 5 bases and J dropped 3; count of bases not matched to a gene: 3. This chain's CDR3 is CASSLQGYTEAFF. Written as DNA, the CDR3 is TGTGCCAGCAGCCTACAGGGGTACACTGAAGCTTTCTTT.

The chain recombines TRBV28 with TRBJ1-4; 7 bases map to TRBD1. CDR1 MDHEN and CDR2 SYDVKM come from the germline V gene. The CDR3 extends over 16 amino acids. V lost 6 bases and J lost 5; bases outside the gene matches: 12. The CDR3: CASSFFGDSGNEKLFF. CDR3 nucleotides: TGTGCCAGCAGCTTCTTTGGGGACAGCGGGAATGAAAAACTGTTTTTT.

This chain joins TRBV14 and TRBJ2-5; 12 nucleotides agree with TRBD2. Germline trimming cut 3 bases from V and 4 bases from J; bases unmatched to any gene: 3. The CDR3 has 15 residues. The germline gives CDR1 SGHDN, CDR2 FVKESK. CDR3 residues: CASSQRLAGVETQYF. CDR3 coding DNA: TGTGCCAGCAGCCAGAGACTAGCGGGGGTAGAGACCCAGTACTTC.

The sample holds a few counts of this clone. The genes are TRBV7-3 and TRBJ2-3; D tentatively reads TRBD1 or TRBD2 (5 bases each). Trimming cost V 5 bases and J 5 bases, with 14 bases left between them. The germline V gene has CDR1 SGHTA and CDR2 FQGTGA. This CDR3 contains 14 residues. As DNA, the CDR3 is TGTGCCAGCAGCCTCGGGACGTCACGAGATACGCAGTATTTT. Protein sequence: CASSLGTSRDTQYF.

This clone was counted between two and nine times. This chain links TRBV10-3 with TRBJ1-2; D is uncertain. The CDR3 length is 14 residues. Per the germline V gene, CDR1 is ENHRY and CDR2 is SYGVKD. V was pared by 2 bases and J by 2 bases, with 9 bases between. The CDR3 coding sequence is TGTGCCATCAGTGAGCTCTCTGGGAACTATGGCTACACCTTC. It codes for CAISELSGNYGYTF.

V is TRBV30 and J is TRBJ2-5; possibly TRBD1 or TRBD2 for D (5 bases each). The ends were cut back, 7 bases at V and 5 bases at J, with 17 bases in the middle. This CDR3 comprises 13 residues. CDR1 GTSNPN and CDR2 SVGIG come from the germline V gene (reference sequence). Here the CDR3 DNA reads TGTGCCTTCCGTCGGGGCCCGGGGGAGACCCAGTACTTC. This encodes CAFRRGPGETQYF.

V usage is TRBV6-6 and J usage is TRBJ1-2; 8 nucleotides align to TRBD1. The V gene end was trimmed by 2 bases and the J gene end by 8 bases; junction bases not matched to a gene: 13. The CDR3 totals 16 residues. Germline CDR1 reads MNHNY; CDR2 reads SVGAGI (reference sequence). The CDR3 DNA reads as TGTGCCAGCAGTTACAGCGGACAGGGTGCAATCGGAGGCTACACCTTC. Its protein product is CASSYSGQGAIGGYTF.

In this sample, this clone turned up a few times. The rearrangement links TRBV6-6 to TRBJ2-1; D tentatively reads TRBD1 or TRBD2 (6 bases each). This CDR3 has 12 residues. Trimming stripped 8 bases from V and 10 bases from J, with 15 bases between. Germline V gene lookup returns CDR1 MNHNY and CDR2 SVGAGI (reference sequence). The CDR3 protein is CASGRGGGEQFF. The CDR3 DNA is TGTGCCAGCGGCAGGGGTGGGGGGGAGCAGTTCTTC.

V usage is TRBV6-1 and J usage is TRBJ2-6; D call uncertain. CDR1 is MNHNS, CDR2 SASEGT, per germline. CDR3 length: 13 amino acids. The V end was cut by 7 bases, the J end by 9 bases, with 13 bases between. The CDR3 nucleotides are TGTGCCAGCAAAACCGGGTCGCACAACGTCCTGACTTTC. It is translated as CASKTGSHNVLTF.

The V and J genes are TRBV7-2 and TRBJ1-5; no clear D gene. The germline CDR1 and CDR2 sequences are SGHTA and FQGNSA. The CDR3 runs 19 residues. V was clipped by 5 bases and J by 0 bases, with 23 bases between them. The CDR3 DNA is TGTGCCAGCAGCCCACCTTGGCCGGGTGCGACCGATAGCAATCAGCCCCAGCATTTT. It translates to CASSPPWPGATDSNQPQHF.

The CDR3 spells CAILAGPTDTQYF. The DNA of the CDR3 is TGTGCCATTCTAGCGGGACCCACAGATACGCAGTATTTT. The chain uses TRBV10-3 and TRBJ2-3; TRBD2 matches at 9 bases. CDR1 is ENHRY and CDR2 is SYGVKD in the germline V gene. Losses at the gene ends were 9 bases for V and 2 bases for J; bases not matched to a gene: 3. CDR3 length: 13 residues.

This clone came up a few times. The V call is TRBV30, the J call TRBJ1-1; 10 nucleotides agree with TRBD1. The CDR3 runs to 15 residues. V gave up 0 bases and J gave up 4 bases; unmatched junction bases: 5. Looked up from germline, CDR1 is GTSNPN and CDR2 is SVGIG (reference sequence). The CDR3 loop is CAWSVPGTGVTEAFF. The CDR3 bases are TGTGCCTGGAGTGTACCCGGGACAGGGGTCACTGAAGCTTTCTTT.

Only a few counts were recorded for this clone. This sequence joins TRBV15 and TRBJ2-5; 7 bases align to TRBD1. This CDR3 is 15 amino acids long. The trim removed 1 base at V and 3 bases at J, leaving 5 bases unmatched. Per germline, CDR1 LNHNV and CDR2 YYDKDF (reference sequence). The CDR3 region is CATSRGLDRKETQYF. In DNA form, the CDR3 reads TGTGCCACCAGCAGAGGCTTGGACAGGAAAGAGACCCAGTACTTC.

This clone has a single count. The J gene is TRBJ2-7, the V gene TRBV7-3; 14 nucleotides match TRBD2. The CDR3 extends over 16 amino acids. V gave up 1 base and J gave up 5 bases; unmatched junction bases: 4. Germline-derived CDR1 and CDR2 are SGHTA and FQGTGA. The CDR3 DNA is TGTGCCAGCAGCTTAATGGGACTAGCGGGAGCCCACGAGCAGTACTTC. The encoded protein is CASSLMGLAGAHEQYF.

V usage is TRBV15 and J usage is TRBJ2-3, with TRBD2 matching 14 bases. V was clipped by 1 base and J by 5 bases; unmatched bases: 5. The CDR3 runs to 17 residues. The V gene's germline CDR1 is LNHNV and CDR2 YYDKDF (reference sequence). The CDR3 nucleotides read TGTGCCACCAGCAGAGGGGGGACTAGCGGGAGAAGAGATACGCAGTATTTT. Its protein is CATSRGGTSGRRDTQYF.

The chain combines TRBV30 with TRBJ2-1; the match to TRBD2 covers 7 bases. Germline trimming cut 0 bases from V and 3 bases from J; bases unmatched to any gene: 23. Germline V gives CDR1 GTSNPN, CDR2 SVGIG (reference sequence). CDR3 length: 21 amino acids. CDR3 DNA: TGTGCCTGGAGTGTTGGTCAAGCTCGTGCGGGGGATAGCGGCTTCTACAATGAGCAGTTCTTC. Translating gives CAWSVGQARAGDSGFYNEQFF.

V is TRBV11-2 and J is TRBJ2-5, with a possible D match to TRBD1 (6 bases). Trimming removed 0 bases at V and 8 bases at J, with 10 bases between. Germline lookup yields CDR1 SGHAT and CDR2 FQNNGV. CDR3 length: 13 amino acids. The CDR3 is CASSLEVRGTQYF. In DNA form, the CDR3 reads TGTGCCAGCAGCTTAGAGGTCAGGGGAACCCAGTACTTC.

This clone appeared a single time. This chain joins TRBV29-1 and TRBJ2-7; 11 bases fit TRBD1. The germline V gene encodes CDR1 SQVTM and CDR2 ANQGSEA. With 5 bases clipped from V and 5 bases from J, the junction kept 5 bases outside the gene matches. The length of the CDR3 is 13 residues. The CDR3 here is CSVPGTGGHEQYF. The DNA of the CDR3 is TGCAGCGTTCCCGGGACAGGGGGTCACGAGCAGTACTTC.

The V and J genes are TRBV19 and TRBJ2-3, with 7 bases that match TRBD1. Per germline, CDR1 LNHDA and CDR2 SQIVND (reference sequence). J was trimmed by 2 bases and V by 6 bases; bases with no gene match: 8. This CDR3 contains 15 residues. The CDR3 loop is CASSGQELLTDTQYF. CDR3 DNA sequence: TGTGCCAGTAGCGGACAGGAACTACTCACAGATACGCAGTATTTT.

This clone was observed a few times. CDR3 nucleotide sequence: TGCAGCGCTGCAGACACTGAAGCTTTCTTT. Protein: CSAADTEAFF. This chain connects TRBV29-1 to TRBJ1-1; D remains unclear. Germline CDR1 reads SQVTM; CDR2 reads ANQGSEA. Trimming removed 7 bases from V and 3 bases from J, with 6 bases in between. This CDR3 comprises 10 residues.